Reported below is one T cell receptor (beta chain). This entry is derived from a study of blood T cell repertoires in COVID-19. About the study: Sources were T cells, B-cell-depleted T cells, or PBMCs; the material itself was cDNA or gDNA.

This CDR3 has 15 amino acids. Trimming at V came to 3 bases and at J to 4 bases, leaving 6 bases not matched to a gene. Looked up from germline, CDR1 is LNHDA and CDR2 is SQIVND (reference sequence). TCRdb's copy holds only in-frame clones and misses some; the assay was immunoSEQ multiplex PCR. The repertoire includes around 260,000 clones, roughly 83% of them detected once, and 4.6% sits in the top ten. The rearrangement links TRBV19 to TRBJ2-1; 7 nucleotides align to TRBD2. The source of this sequence is a man aged 55-75 years who had recovered from COVID-19. The specimen was peripheral blood. CDR3 amino acids: CASSMFSGSYNEQFF. The CDR3 DNA follows: TGTGCCAGTAGTATGTTTAGCGGGTCTTACAATGAGCAGTTCTTC.